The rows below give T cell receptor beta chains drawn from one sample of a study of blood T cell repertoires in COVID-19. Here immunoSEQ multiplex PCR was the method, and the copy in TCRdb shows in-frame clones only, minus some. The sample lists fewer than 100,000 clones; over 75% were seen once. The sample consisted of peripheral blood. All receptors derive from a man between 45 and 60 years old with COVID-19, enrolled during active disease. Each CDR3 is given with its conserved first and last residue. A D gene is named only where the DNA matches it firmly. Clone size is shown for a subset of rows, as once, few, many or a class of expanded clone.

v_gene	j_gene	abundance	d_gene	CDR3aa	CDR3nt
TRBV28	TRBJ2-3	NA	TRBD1	CASSLQGARGTDTQYF	TGTGCCAGCAGTTTACAGGGGGCAAGGGGCACAGATACGCAGTATTTT
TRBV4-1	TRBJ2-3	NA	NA	CASSPLGLTDTQYF	TGCGCCAGCAGCCCACTAGGGTTGACAGATACGCAGTATTTT
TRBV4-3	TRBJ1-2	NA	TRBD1	CASSQDIRRQGARGYTF	TGCGCCAGCAGCCAAGATATTAGGCGACAGGGGGCGCGAGGCTACACCTTC
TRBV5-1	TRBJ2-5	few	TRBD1	CASSLAGGETQYF	TGCGCCAGCAGCTTGGCAGGGGGCGAGACCCAGTACTTC
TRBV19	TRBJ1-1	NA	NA	CASTLGSNRAEAFF	TGTGCCAGTACCCTCGGGTCAAATCGAGCTGAAGCTTTCTTT
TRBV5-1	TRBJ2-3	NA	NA	CASSLRDLDTQYF	TGCGCCAGCAGCCTCCGGGACTTAGATACGCAGTATTTT
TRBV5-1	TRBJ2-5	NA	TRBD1	CASTPTGDSETQYF	TGCGCCAGTACCCCGACAGGGGATTCCGAGACCCAGTACTTC
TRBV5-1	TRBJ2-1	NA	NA	CASSLAKNNEQFF	TGCGCCAGCAGCTTGGCTAAAAACAATGAGCAGTTCTTC
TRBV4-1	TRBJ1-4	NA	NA	CASSQRSGGQGVANEKLFF	TGCGCCAGCAGCCAAAGATCGGGGGGCCAGGGCGTTGCTAATGAAAAACTGTTTTTT
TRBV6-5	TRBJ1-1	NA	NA	CASQPRGNTEAFF	TGTGCCAGTCAACCCCGAGGGAACACTGAAGCTTTCTTT
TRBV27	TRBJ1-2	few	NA	CASSLKPSTGERYGYTF	TGTGCCAGCAGTTTAAAACCCTCGACAGGTGAAAGATATGGCTACACCTTC
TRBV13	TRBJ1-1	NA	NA	CASSPHSLSSEAFF	TGTGCCAGCAGCCCTCACTCATTATCCTCTGAAGCTTTCTTT
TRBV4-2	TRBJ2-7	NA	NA	CASSQDETRNEQYF	TGTGCCAGCAGCCAAGACGAGACTAGGAACGAGCAGTACTTC
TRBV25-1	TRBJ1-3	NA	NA	CASSPGSVTGNTIYF	TGTGCCAGCAGTCCAGGGTCTGTTACAGGAAACACCATATATTTT
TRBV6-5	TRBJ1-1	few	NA	CAGTGEWGTEAFF	TGTGCCGGTACGGGGGAATGGGGCACTGAAGCTTTCTTT
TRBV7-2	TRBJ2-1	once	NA	CASSGRGTYNEQFF	TGTGCCAGCAGCGGGCGTGGAACGTACAATGAGCAGTTCTTC
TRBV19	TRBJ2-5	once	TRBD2	CASSLGGSGVETQYF	TGTGCCAGTAGCCTGGGCGGGAGTGGGGTAGAGACCCAGTACTTC
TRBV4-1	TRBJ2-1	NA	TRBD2	CASSQGAGGPYNEQFF	TGCGCCAGCAGCCAAGGAGCGGGAGGGCCATACAATGAGCAGTTCTTC